A single sample gave rise to the 8 T cell receptor beta chains below, sequenced in a study of T-cell reconstitution after alpha-beta-depleted transplantation in children. Construction of the TCRbeta library involved unique molecular identifiers. TCRdb called the PCR reads again in MiXCR, with one record for every CDR3 protein. Of some 110,000 distinct CDR3 sequences in the sample, 10% were seen once. Sequenced here: PBMCs, sampled before TCRalphabeta/CD19-depleted stem cell transplant. The receptor set was obtained from a boy between 2 and 10 years old with acute lymphoblastic leukemia, due to receive a stem cell transplant.

This clonotype has just a few counts. The chain is built from TRBV3-1 and TRBJ2-5; D unresolved. In germline, CDR1 is LGHDT, CDR2 YNNKEL (reference sequence). The V end lost 3 bases, the J end lost 6 bases, and 8 bases lay between the germline ends. The CDR3 covers 12 residues. The CDR3 sequence: CASSQARQTQYF. As DNA, the CDR3 is TGTGCCAGCAGCCAGGCTCGGCAGACCCAGTACTTC.

This clonotype was seen a handful of times. The chain has TRBV12-3 or TRBV12-4 and TRBJ1-2; a weak D match, TRBD1 (6 bases). Trimming took 7 bases from V and 8 from J, leaving 14 bases between them. This CDR3 spans 12 amino acids. This CDR3 reads CASNTGTPGYTF. The CDR3 nucleotides are TGTGCCAGCAATACCGGGACACCGGGCTACACCTTC.

This clonotype appeared a few times. The V and J genes are TRBV5-1 and TRBJ2-1, with 10 nucleotides matching TRBD2. After removal of 0 bases from V and 5 bases from J, the junction contained 5 bases not matched to a gene. The CDR3 consists of 16 residues. Germline V gives CDR1 SGHRS, CDR2 YFSETQ. The CDR3 protein is CASSLVVLAGNNEQFF. The CDR3 nucleotides are TGCGCCAGCAGCTTGGTAGTACTAGCGGGAAACAATGAGCAGTTCTTC.

This clonotype was counted a few times. CDR3 protein: CASSYSAGLSPLTNEKLFF. The CDR3 DNA reads TGTGCCAGCAGTTACTCCGCGGGACTTTCCCCCCTCACTAATGAAAAACTGTTTTTT. The gene calls are TRBV6-5 and TRBJ1-4; TRBD1 is a possible D gene (5 bases). The CDR3 is 19 amino acids. Germline lookup yields CDR1 MNHEY and CDR2 SVGAGI. V was shortened by 0 bases and J by 2 bases, with 19 bases between the two germline ends.

The V and J genes are TRBV5-8 and TRBJ2-1, with 9 bases that match TRBD1. Germline-derived CDR1 and CDR2 are SGHTS and YDEGEE. The CDR3 is made up of 14 amino acids. The ends lost 5 bases at V and 9 bases at J; junction bases unmatched: 9. The CDR3 DNA reads TGTGCCAGCAGTCTGGCACAGGGGGCCGTTGAGCAGTTCTTC. This sequence encodes CASSLAQGAVEQFF.

This clonotype was counted only a few times. V is TRBV20-1 and J is TRBJ2-1; 9 bases fit TRBD2. The germline CDR1 and CDR2 sequences are DFQATT and SNEGSKA (reference sequence). This CDR3 is built from 17 residues. After removal of 1 base from V and 4 bases from J, the junction contained 11 bases not matched to a gene. CDR3 nucleotide sequence: TGCAGTGCTAGAGGGACTAGCGCCCTTTCGGGTTACAATGAGCAGTTCTTC. It encodes CSARGTSALSGYNEQFF.

This clonotype was observed many times. The V call is TRBV12-3 or TRBV12-4, the J call TRBJ2-7; D remains ambiguous. The CDR3 extends over 13 amino acids. Trimming stripped 3 bases from V and 2 bases from J, with 8 bases between. In nucleotides, the CDR3 is TGTGCCAGCAGTTTGGGGTCCCCCTACGAGCAGTACTTC. It encodes CASSLGSPYEQYF.

The J gene is TRBJ2-3, the V gene TRBV24-1, with a possible D match to TRBD2 (5 bases). The CDR3 totals 16 residues. V lost 2 bases and J 2 bases, leaving 13 bases between the germline ends. The germline V gene has CDR1 KGHDR and CDR2 SFDVKD. The CDR3 region is CATSDSGPGDTDTQYF. CDR3 in DNA: TGTGCCACCAGTGATTCCGGACCCGGGGACACAGATACGCAGTATTTT.